This TCR beta chain was sequenced for a study of post-analysis software for immune sequencing data. Overall study findings and caveats: Included in a set of four or five TRBV segments more frequent in patients than controls were TRBV5-6, TRBV5-1 and TRBV20-1.

This clonotype was observed a handful of times. Its antigen is unidentified. This CDR3 comprises 13 residues. The junction had 3 bases not matched to a gene; V was cut back by 7 bases and J by 3 bases. Germline CDR1 is MNHNY and CDR2 is SVGAGI (reference sequence). Tagging with unique molecular identifiers was a feature of the TCR beta cDNA libraries. TCRdb fed the PCR reads into MiXCR, producing one record per CDR3 protein. Here the sample spans hundreds of thousands of distinct CDR3 sequences, 30% being singletons. The material sequenced was blood. The sequence came from a girl under 18 with multiple sclerosis. The chain joins TRBV6-6 to TRBJ2-1, with TRBD2 matching 7 bases. In DNA, the CDR3 is TGTGCCAGCACGGGGGAGGGCTACAATGAGCAGTTCTTC. Its protein product is CASTGEGYNEQFF.